Following are 27 T cell receptor beta chains from one sample sequenced in a study of cytomegalovirus exposure and HLA in healthy donors. Vbeta (60) and Jbeta (13) primers were used in the PCR. The data were produced by immunoSEQ multiplex PCR, yet TCRdb's version contains in-frame clones alone and is incomplete. Its clone listing holds about 130,000 clones. The material sequenced was PBMCs. The source is a woman in her forties in good health and CMV-seropositive.

The rearrangement uses TRBV9 and TRBJ2-1; 8 bases line up with TRBD2. CDR1 and CDR2 from the germline V gene are SGDLS and YYNGEE. The CDR3 extends over 17 amino acids. Losses at the gene ends were 4 bases for V and 8 bases for J; bases not matched to a gene: 17. The CDR3 DNA reads TGTGCCAGCAGCCTCAGCCCCGGGACTAGTGGCTTCGATGAGCAGTTCTTC. It encodes CASSLSPGTSGFDEQFF.

The rearrangement uses TRBV7-2 and TRBJ2-7, with 8 bases fitting TRBD2. CDR1 and CDR2 from the germline V gene are SGHTA and FQGNSA. V gave up 2 bases and J gave up 3 bases; unmatched junction bases: 15. This CDR3 region has 18 residues. CDR3 amino acids: CASSLIAGWGNILYEQYF. The DNA of the CDR3 is TGTGCCAGCAGCTTAATAGCGGGATGGGGAAACATCCTCTACGAGCAGTACTTC.

CDR3 region: CAWSPGSPNGYTF. CDR3 coding DNA: TGTGCCTGGAGTCCCGGGAGCCCAAATGGCTACACCTTC. This chain links TRBV30 with TRBJ1-2; D gene uncertain. Germline V gene lookup returns CDR1 GTSNPN and CDR2 SVGIG (reference sequence). The CDR3 sequence is 13 residues long. V shed 2 bases and J shed 6 bases, with 13 bases lying between them.

The rearrangement links TRBV15 to TRBJ1-6; no clear D gene. CDR3 length: 13 amino acids. Trimming cost V 6 bases and J 7 bases, with 10 bases left between them. CDR1 and CDR2 (germline): LNHNV, YYDKDF (reference sequence). CDR3 DNA sequence: TGTGCCACCAGGACCAGAGGCAATTCACCCCTCCACTTT. This gives the protein CATRTRGNSPLHF.

This sequence joins TRBV30 and TRBJ1-1; a weak D match, TRBD1 (6 bases). V gave up 5 bases and J gave up 5 bases, with 18 bases separating them. CDR1 is GTSNPN, CDR2 SVGIG, per germline (reference sequence). This CDR3 contains 14 residues. In nucleotides, the CDR3 is TGTGCCTGGTCTCATGACAGGTCTGGAACTGAAGCTTTCTTT. It is translated as CAWSHDRSGTEAFF. Using reference TRBV30 and TRBJ1-1 for the parts outside the CDR3, the full variable domain is SQTIHQWPATLVQPVGSPLSLECTVEGTSNPNLYWYRQAAGRGLQLLFYSVGIGQISSEVPQNLSASRPQDRQFILSSKKLLLSDSGFYLCAWSHDRSGTEAFFGQGTRLTVV.

J is TRBJ1-1 and V is TRBV5-1; 8 nucleotides align to TRBD1. V lost 2 bases to trimming and J lost 0 bases; unmatched junction nucleotides: 6. The CDR3 runs to 16 residues. Germline values: CDR1 SGHRS, CDR2 YFSETQ. The CDR3, as DNA: TGCGCCAGCAGCTTACCCCGGGACAGGCTGAACACTGAAGCTTTCTTT. Translation gives CASSLPRDRLNTEAFF.

The rearrangement uses TRBV6-1 and TRBJ2-1, with 12 bases fitting TRBD2. Germline CDR1 and CDR2: MNHNS and SASEGT. The V gene end was trimmed by 4 bases and the J gene end by 4 bases; junction bases not matched to a gene: 2. The CDR3 has 15 amino acids. CDR3 amino acids: CASSGTSGRYNEQFF. CDR3 sequence (DNA): TGTGCCAGCAGTGGAACTAGCGGGAGGTACAATGAGCAGTTCTTC.

The rearrangement links TRBV28 to TRBJ1-2; 9 bases map to TRBD1. This CDR3 contains 15 residues. Germline trimming cut 6 bases from V and 2 bases from J; bases unmatched to any gene: 7. Germline values: CDR1 MDHEN, CDR2 SYDVKM. The CDR3 reads CASRTAGTGNYGYTF. CDR3 coding DNA: TGTGCCAGCAGAACCGCCGGGACAGGGAACTATGGCTACACCTTC.

The chain joins TRBV10-3 to TRBJ1-5; TRBD1 matches at 7 bases. Germline trimming cut 5 bases from V and 1 base from J; bases unmatched to any gene: 2. This CDR3 has 14 residues. The germline V gene encodes CDR1 ENHRY and CDR2 SYGVKD. CDR3 sequence (DNA): TGTGCCATCAGTCCGGGACAGAGCAATCAGCCCCAGCATTTT. This sequence encodes CAISPGQSNQPQHF.

V gene TRBV7-3 combines with J gene TRBJ2-7, with 7 nucleotides matching TRBD2. CDR3 length: 13 amino acids. Germline values: CDR1 SGHTA, CDR2 FQGTGA. J lost 3 bases, V lost 4 bases, and 3 bases had no gene match. The CDR3 sequence is CASSSPGGYEQYF. CDR3 sequence (DNA): TGTGCCAGCAGCTCCCCGGGAGGCTACGAGCAGTACTTC.

The chain couples TRBV28 to TRBJ1-2; D is uncertain. V was clipped by 3 bases and J by 4 bases, with 12 bases between them. Germline-derived CDR1 and CDR2 are MDHEN and SYDVKM. There are 14 residues in the CDR3. The CDR3 sequence: CASSLTFHPYGYTF. The CDR3 region has the DNA TGTGCCAGCAGTTTGACATTTCACCCCTATGGCTACACCTTC.

This chain uses TRBV28 with TRBJ1-2; D not resolved. CDR1 and CDR2 from the germline V gene are MDHEN and SYDVKM. The CDR3 contains 13 residues. Trimming removed 5 bases at V and 6 bases at J, with 13 bases between. CDR3: CASSLLGPDGYTF. In DNA form, the CDR3 reads TGTGCCAGCAGTCTTTTGGGCCCTGATGGCTACACCTTC.

This chain links TRBV7-9 with TRBJ2-1, with a possible D match to TRBD2 (5 bases). From germline, CDR1 is SEHNR and CDR2 FQNEAQ (reference sequence). The V end was cut by 3 bases, the J end by 5 bases, with 11 bases between. The CDR3 totals 14 residues. The chain's CDR3 is CASSFSRGHNEQFF. For the CDR3, the DNA is TGTGCCAGCAGCTTCTCGCGCGGGCACAATGAGCAGTTCTTC.

J is TRBJ2-7 and V is TRBV19, with D perhaps matching TRBD2 (5 bases). V lost 5 bases to trimming and J lost 2 bases, with 16 bases between them. This CDR3 contains 15 residues. Germline assignment: CDR1 LNHDA and CDR2 SQIVND (reference sequence). As DNA, the CDR3 is TGTGCCAGTAGTCGCTCTGAAGCGGCGACCTACGAGCAGTACTTC. Amino acid sequence: CASSRSEAATYEQYF.

V is TRBV7-7 and J is TRBJ2-1; TRBD1 agrees at 7 bases. Per the germline V gene, CDR1 is SSHAT and CDR2 is FNYEAQ (reference sequence). V shed 4 bases and J 9 bases; nucleotides not matched to a gene: 6. The CDR3 loop spans 13 amino acids. In DNA, the CDR3 is TGTGCCAGCAGCTCCGGGACAGTCACTGAGCAGTTCTTC. It is translated as CASSSGTVTEQFF.

The chain recombines TRBV29-1 with TRBJ2-7; D is possibly TRBD2 (5 bases). The CDR3 contains 13 residues. V lost 4 bases and J 2 bases, leaving 12 bases between the germline ends. CDR1 SQVTM and CDR2 ANQGSEA come from the germline V gene. The CDR3, as DNA: TGCAGCGTTGGATCCGGGAACCCCTACGAGCAGTACTTC. Protein product: CSVGSGNPYEQYF.

This chain links TRBV29-1 with TRBJ2-7, with 7 bases lining up with TRBD1. The germline V gene has CDR1 SQVTM and CDR2 ANQGSEA. V shed 5 bases and J 4 bases; nucleotides not matched to a gene: 14. The CDR3 is made up of 15 amino acids. This chain's CDR3 is CSVNGFDRAGYEQYF. CDR3 in DNA: TGCAGCGTTAATGGGTTCGACAGGGCGGGTTACGAGCAGTACTTC.

The rearrangement uses TRBV10-3 and TRBJ2-3, with a weak D call TRBD2 (7 bases). CDR1 and CDR2 (germline): ENHRY, SYGVKD. The CDR3 has 15 residues. Trimming took off 3 bases at V and 2 bases at J, with 12 bases between the two ends. The CDR3 DNA reads as TGTGCCATCAGTGAAGGGGGGGGACCCACAGATACGCAGTATTTT. As protein: CAISEGGGPTDTQYF.

V is TRBV29-1 and J is TRBJ1-2; 7 nucleotides match TRBD1. CDR3 size: 14 residues. Germline assignment: CDR1 SQVTM and CDR2 ANQGSEA. With 2 bases clipped from V and 2 bases from J, the junction kept 5 bases outside the gene matches. The CDR3 loop reads CSVEKTGANYGYTF. CDR3 bases: TGCAGCGTTGAAAAAACAGGGGCGAACTATGGCTACACCTTC. The full variable domain, with the rest looked up from reference TRBV29-1 and TRBJ1-2, is SAVISQKPSRDICQRGTSLTIQCQVDSQVTMMFWYRQQPGQSLTLIATANQGSEATYESGFVIDKFPISRPNLTFSTLTVSNMSPEDSSIYLCSVEKTGANYGYTFGSGTRLTVV.

The J gene is TRBJ2-1, the V gene TRBV19; no definite D call. Trimming took 4 bases from V and 0 from J, leaving 16 bases between them. The CDR3 covers 17 residues. Germline loops: CDR1 LNHDA, CDR2 SQIVND (reference sequence). The DNA of the CDR3 is TGTGCCAGTAGTAACCCTCCCTCGCGGAGCTCCTACAATGAGCAGTTCTTC. Protein: CASSNPPSRSSYNEQFF.

CDR3 DNA sequence: TGCAGCGTGGGAGCGGGGGGCTCCTACAATGAGCAGTTCTTC. Translated, it gives CSVGAGGSYNEQFF. The chain joins TRBV29-1 to TRBJ2-1; 9 bases line up with TRBD2. The junction had 3 bases not matched to a gene; V was cut back by 6 bases and J by 0 bases. CDR1 and CDR2 from the germline V gene are SQVTM and ANQGSEA. The CDR3 runs to 14 residues.

The chain couples TRBV27 to TRBJ2-5; 9 positions agree with TRBD2. With 6 bases clipped from V and 5 bases from J, the junction kept 7 bases outside the gene matches. The CDR3 is 14 amino acids. The germline V gene has CDR1 MNHEY and CDR2 SMNVEV (reference sequence). CDR3 protein: CASRYAGGGETQYF. DNA of the CDR3: TGTGCCAGCAGATATGCGGGAGGGGGGGAGACCCAGTACTTC.

The chain couples TRBV9 to TRBJ2-1; TRBD2 agrees at 7 bases. The CDR3 sequence is 18 residues long. CDR1 and CDR2 (germline): SGDLS, YYNGEE. J was trimmed by 0 bases and V by 0 bases; bases with no gene match: 9. CDR3 region: CASSVEGFGGSSYNEQFF. CDR3 DNA sequence: TGTGCCAGCAGCGTAGAGGGGTTTGGCGGGAGCTCCTACAATGAGCAGTTCTTC.

The CDR3 nucleotides read TGCGCCAGCAGTCAGGGAAGCTCTGGAAACACCATATATTTT. Translating gives CASSQGSSGNTIYF. The chain combines TRBV5-1 with TRBJ1-3, with D perhaps matching TRBD1 (5 bases). The CDR3 is 14 residues long. Germline V gene lookup returns CDR1 SGHRS and CDR2 YFSETQ. V was shortened by 5 bases and J by 0 bases, with 9 bases between the two germline ends.

The rearrangement uses TRBV7-8 and TRBJ1-2; the match to TRBD1 covers 9 bases. Unmatched junction bases numbered 6, after V lost 4 bases and J lost 9 bases. This CDR3 region has 13 residues. Germline CDR1 reads SGHVS; CDR2 reads FQNEAQ. CDR3 in amino acids: CASSSDRGTSYTF. DNA of the CDR3: TGTGCCAGCAGCTCCGACAGGGGGACGAGCTACACCTTC. The full variable domain, in which reference TRBV7-8 and TRBJ1-2 provide the parts outside the CDR3, is GAGVSQSPRYKVAKRGQDVALRCDPISGHVSLFWYQQALGQGPEFLTYFQNEAQLDKSGLPSDRFFAERPEGSVSTLKIQRTQQEDSAVYLCASSSDRGTSYTFGSGTRLTVV.

The V call is TRBV28, the J call TRBJ2-3, with D uncertain. V lost 5 bases and J lost 6, with 12 bases in between. This CDR3 has 13 residues. Germline values: CDR1 MDHEN, CDR2 SYDVKM. The CDR3 loop reads CASSPHPRDTQYF. The CDR3 bases are TGTGCCAGCAGTCCCCACCCCCGGGATACGCAGTATTTT.

This chain joins TRBV29-1 and TRBJ2-4; 11 nucleotides line up with TRBD1. The germline V gene encodes CDR1 SQVTM and CDR2 ANQGSEA. The CDR3 loop spans 12 amino acids. V gave up 6 bases and J gave up 9 bases; unmatched junction bases: 4. In DNA, the CDR3 is TGCAGCGTATGGACAGGGGGCGGCATTCAGTACTTC. It is translated as CSVWTGGGIQYF.